The clone carrying this T cell receptor beta chain qualifies as medium-sized. Antigen: not known. Trimming took 0 bases from V and 6 from J, leaving 9 bases between them. From germline, CDR1 is SGHRS and CDR2 YFSETQ. This CDR3 spans 13 amino acids. Time point denoted: sample taken at primary tumor resection. This sample stems from a study of spatial heterogeneity in lung cancer. For the study at large: There were consistently more beta-chain sequences detected than alpha-chain sequences. There was a strong correlation between the counts of TCR transcripts measured in tumor regions and a T cell transcriptional module score that was calculated from matched bulk RNA-seq.

Study-wide points: Within tumors, counts of expanded alpha and beta TCRs tracked tumor mutation counts.

All TCR cDNA molecules were individually tagged with a unique molecular identifier. TCRdb redid the calling of the 5' RACE reads with MiXCR, one entry per CDR3 protein. The sample records some 2,400 distinct CDR3 sequences, roughly 7.4% being singletons. Here the sequenced sample was lung tumor tissue, taken at surgery. The TCR sequence derives from a female donor with early-stage non-small cell lung cancer. The J gene is TRBJ1-2, the V gene TRBV5-1; D is ambiguous. In DNA form, the CDR3 reads TGCGCCAGCAGCTTGGGACTAGACCATGGCTACACCTTC. Translation gives CASSLGLDHGYTF.